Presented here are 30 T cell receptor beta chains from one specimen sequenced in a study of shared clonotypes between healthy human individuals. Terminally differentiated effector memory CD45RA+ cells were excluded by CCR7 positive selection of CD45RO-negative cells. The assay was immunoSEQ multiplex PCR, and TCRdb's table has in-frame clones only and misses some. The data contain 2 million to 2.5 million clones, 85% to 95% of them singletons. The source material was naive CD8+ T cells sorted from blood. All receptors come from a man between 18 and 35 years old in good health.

The CDR3 DNA is TGTGCCATCAGTGCCAGCGGGGGGTTGAGCAATCAGCCCCAGCATTTT. Translated, it gives CAISASGGLSNQPQHF. The V gene is TRBV10-3, the J gene TRBJ1-5, with D possibly matching TRBD1 (5 bases). V lost 4 bases and J lost 1, with 14 bases in between. Germline CDR1 is ENHRY and CDR2 is SYGVKD. The CDR3 spans 16 residues.

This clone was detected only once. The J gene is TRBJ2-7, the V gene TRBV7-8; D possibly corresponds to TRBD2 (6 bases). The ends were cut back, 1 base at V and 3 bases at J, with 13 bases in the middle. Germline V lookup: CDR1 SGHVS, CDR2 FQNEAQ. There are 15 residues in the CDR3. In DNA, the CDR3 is TGTGCCAGCAGCTTAGGGGGGGACTTCTACTACGAGCAGTACTTC. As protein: CASSLGGDFYYEQYF.

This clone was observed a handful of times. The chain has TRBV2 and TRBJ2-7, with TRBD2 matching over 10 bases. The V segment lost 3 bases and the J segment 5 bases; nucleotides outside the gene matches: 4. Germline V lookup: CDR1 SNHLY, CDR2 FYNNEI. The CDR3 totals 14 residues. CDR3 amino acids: CASSDPAGGDEQYF. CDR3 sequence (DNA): TGTGCCAGCAGTGATCCAGCGGGAGGGGACGAGCAGTACTTC.

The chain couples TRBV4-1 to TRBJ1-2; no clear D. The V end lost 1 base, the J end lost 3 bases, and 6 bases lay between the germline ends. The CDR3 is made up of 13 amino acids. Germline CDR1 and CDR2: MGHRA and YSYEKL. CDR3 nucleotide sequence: TGCGCCAGCAGCCAAGTAGCCGACTATGGCTACACCTTC. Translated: CASSQVADYGYTF.

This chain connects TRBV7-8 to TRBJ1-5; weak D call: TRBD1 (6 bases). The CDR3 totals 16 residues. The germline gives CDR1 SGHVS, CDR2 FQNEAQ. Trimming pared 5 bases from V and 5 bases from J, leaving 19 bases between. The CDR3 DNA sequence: TGTGCCAGCAGCGAACCCTATGGGGCAGGGGATCAGCCCCAGCATTTT. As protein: CASSEPYGAGDQPQHF.

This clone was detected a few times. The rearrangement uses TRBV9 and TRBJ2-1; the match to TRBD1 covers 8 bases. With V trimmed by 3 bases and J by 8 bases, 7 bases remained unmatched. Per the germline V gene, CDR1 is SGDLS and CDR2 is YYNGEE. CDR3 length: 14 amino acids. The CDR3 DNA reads TGTGCCAGCAGCGGAGGACAGGGCGAGGATGAGCAGTTCTTC. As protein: CASSGGQGEDEQFF.

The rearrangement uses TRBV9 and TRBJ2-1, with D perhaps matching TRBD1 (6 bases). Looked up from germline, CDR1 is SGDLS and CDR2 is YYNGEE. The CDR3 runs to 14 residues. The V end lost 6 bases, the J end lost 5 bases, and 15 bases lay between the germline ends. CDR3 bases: TGTGCCAGCAACACACCGGGACACGACAATGAGCAGTTCTTC. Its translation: CASNTPGHDNEQFF.

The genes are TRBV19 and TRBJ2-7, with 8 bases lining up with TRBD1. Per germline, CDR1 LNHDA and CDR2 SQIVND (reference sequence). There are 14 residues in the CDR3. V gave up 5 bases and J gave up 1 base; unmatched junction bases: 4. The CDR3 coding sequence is TGTGCCAGTAGTCCCCAGGGGGCTTCCTACGAGCAGTACTTC. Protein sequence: CASSPQGASYEQYF.

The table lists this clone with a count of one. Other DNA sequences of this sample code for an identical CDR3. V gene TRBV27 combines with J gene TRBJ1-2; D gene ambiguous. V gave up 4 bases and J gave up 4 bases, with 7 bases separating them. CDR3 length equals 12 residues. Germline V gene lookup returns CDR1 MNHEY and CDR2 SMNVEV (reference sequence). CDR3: CASSSGLYGYTF. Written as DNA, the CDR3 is TGTGCCAGCAGTTCGGGCCTCTATGGCTACACCTTC.

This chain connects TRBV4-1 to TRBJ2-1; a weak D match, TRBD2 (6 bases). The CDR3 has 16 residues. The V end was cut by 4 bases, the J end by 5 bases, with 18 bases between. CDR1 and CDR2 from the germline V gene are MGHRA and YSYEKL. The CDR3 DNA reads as TGCGCCAGCAGCCCCCTTCCGGGAGTTTATGACAATGAGCAGTTCTTC. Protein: CASSPLPGVYDNEQFF.

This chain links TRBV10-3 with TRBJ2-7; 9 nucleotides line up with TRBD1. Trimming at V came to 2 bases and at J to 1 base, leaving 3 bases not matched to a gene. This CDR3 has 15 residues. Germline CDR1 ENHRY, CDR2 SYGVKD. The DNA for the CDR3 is TGTGCCATCAGTGAGACGGACAGGGGATCCTACGAGCAGTACTTC. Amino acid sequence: CAISETDRGSYEQYF.

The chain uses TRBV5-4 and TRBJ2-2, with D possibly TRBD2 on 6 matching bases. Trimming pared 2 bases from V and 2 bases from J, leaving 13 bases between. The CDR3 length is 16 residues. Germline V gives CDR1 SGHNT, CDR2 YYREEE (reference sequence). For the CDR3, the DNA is TGTGCCAGCAGCTTATTACCTAGCGAAAACACCGGGGAGCTGTTTTTT. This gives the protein CASSLLPSENTGELFF. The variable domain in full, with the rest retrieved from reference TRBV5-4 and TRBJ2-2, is ETGVTQSPTHLIKTRGQQVTLRCSSQSGHNTVSWYQQALGQGPQFIFQYYREEENGRGNFPPRFSGLQFPNYSSELNVNALELDDSALYLCASSLLPSENTGELFFGEGSRLTVL.

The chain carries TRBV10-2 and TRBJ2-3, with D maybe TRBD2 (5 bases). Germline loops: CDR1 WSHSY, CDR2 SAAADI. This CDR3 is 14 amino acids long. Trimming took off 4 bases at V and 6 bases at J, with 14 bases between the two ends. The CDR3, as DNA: TGCGCCAGCAGTGGAACTAGTGGCGAGGATACGCAGTATTTT. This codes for CASSGTSGEDTQYF.

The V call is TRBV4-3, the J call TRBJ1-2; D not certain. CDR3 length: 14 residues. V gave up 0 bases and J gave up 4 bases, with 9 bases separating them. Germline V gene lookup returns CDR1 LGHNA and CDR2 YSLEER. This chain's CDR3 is CASSQEQTLYGYTF. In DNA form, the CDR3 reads TGCGCCAGCAGCCAAGAACAGACACTCTATGGCTACACCTTC.

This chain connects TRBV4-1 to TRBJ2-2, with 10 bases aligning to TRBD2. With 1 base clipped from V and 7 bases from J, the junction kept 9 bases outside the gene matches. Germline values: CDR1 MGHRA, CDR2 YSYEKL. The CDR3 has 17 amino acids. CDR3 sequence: CASSQGLAGARFGELFF. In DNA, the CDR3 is TGCGCCAGCAGCCAAGGACTAGCGGGCGCCAGATTCGGGGAGCTGTTTTTT.

The CDR3 sequence is CASSPSWDQPQHF. The CDR3 DNA reads as TGTGCCAGCAGTCCCTCGTGGGATCAGCCCCAGCATTTT. The V gene is TRBV27, the J gene TRBJ1-5; unclear D gene. V lost 5 bases to trimming and J lost 5 bases, with 10 bases between them. CDR3 length: 13 residues. Germline loops: CDR1 MNHEY, CDR2 SMNVEV (reference sequence).

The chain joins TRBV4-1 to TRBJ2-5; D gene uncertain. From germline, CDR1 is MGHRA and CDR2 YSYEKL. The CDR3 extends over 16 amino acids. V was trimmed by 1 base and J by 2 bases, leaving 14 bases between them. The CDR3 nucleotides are TGCGCCAGCAGCCAAGCTCCAGTCTATGATCAAGAGACCCAGTACTTC. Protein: CASSQAPVYDQETQYF.

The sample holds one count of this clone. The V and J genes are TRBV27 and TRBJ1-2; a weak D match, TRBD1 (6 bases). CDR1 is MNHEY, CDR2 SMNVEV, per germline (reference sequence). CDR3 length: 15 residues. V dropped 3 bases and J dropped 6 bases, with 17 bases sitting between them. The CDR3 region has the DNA TGTGCCAGCAGTTTGGGAGCCGGGACACCGGATGGCTACACCTTC. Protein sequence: CASSLGAGTPDGYTF.

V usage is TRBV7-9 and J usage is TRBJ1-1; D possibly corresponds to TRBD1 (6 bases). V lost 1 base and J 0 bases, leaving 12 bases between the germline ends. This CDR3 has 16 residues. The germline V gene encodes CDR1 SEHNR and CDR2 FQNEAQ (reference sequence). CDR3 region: CASSLVGGFMNTEAFF. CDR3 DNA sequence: TGTGCCAGCAGCTTAGTTGGGGGCTTCATGAACACTGAAGCTTTCTTT.

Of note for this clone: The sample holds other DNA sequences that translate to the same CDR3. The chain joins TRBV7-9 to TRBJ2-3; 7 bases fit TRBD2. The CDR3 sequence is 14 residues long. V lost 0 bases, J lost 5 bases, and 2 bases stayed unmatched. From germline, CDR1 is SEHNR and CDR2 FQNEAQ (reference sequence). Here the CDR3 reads CASSLAGGRDTQYF. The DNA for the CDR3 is TGTGCCAGCAGCTTAGCGGGGGGGAGAGATACGCAGTATTTT.

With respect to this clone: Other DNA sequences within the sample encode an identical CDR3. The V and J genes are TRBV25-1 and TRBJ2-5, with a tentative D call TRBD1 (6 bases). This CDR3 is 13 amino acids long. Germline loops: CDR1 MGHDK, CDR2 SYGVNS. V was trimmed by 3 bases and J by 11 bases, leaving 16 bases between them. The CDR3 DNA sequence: TGTGCCAGCAGTGATTCCCCGAGACAGGTTCAGTACTTC. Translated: CASSDSPRQVQYF.

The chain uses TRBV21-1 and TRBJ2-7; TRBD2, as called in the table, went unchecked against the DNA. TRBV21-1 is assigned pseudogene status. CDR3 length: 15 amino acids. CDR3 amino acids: CASSKEARLLYEQYF. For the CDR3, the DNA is TGTGCCAGCAGCAAAGAAGCCCGACTACTCTACGAGCAGTACTTC.

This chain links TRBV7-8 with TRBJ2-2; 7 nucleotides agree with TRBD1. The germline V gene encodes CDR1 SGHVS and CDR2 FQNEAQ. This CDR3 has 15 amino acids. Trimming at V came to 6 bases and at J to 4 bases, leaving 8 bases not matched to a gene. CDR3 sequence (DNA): TGTGCCAGCAGTCCCGACAGGGCCGGCACCGGGGAGCTGTTTTTT. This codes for CASSPDRAGTGELFF. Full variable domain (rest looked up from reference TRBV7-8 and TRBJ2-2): GAGVSQSPRYKVAKRGQDVALRCDPISGHVSLFWYQQALGQGPEFLTYFQNEAQLDKSGLPSDRFFAERPEGSVSTLKIQRTQQEDSAVYLCASSPDRAGTGELFFGEGSRLTVL.

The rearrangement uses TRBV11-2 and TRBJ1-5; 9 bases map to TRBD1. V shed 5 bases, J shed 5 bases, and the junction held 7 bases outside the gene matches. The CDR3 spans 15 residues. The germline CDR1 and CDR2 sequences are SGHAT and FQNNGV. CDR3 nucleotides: TGTGCCAGCAGCCGCGACAGGGGGATTGATCAGCCCCAGCATTTT. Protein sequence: CASSRDRGIDQPQHF.

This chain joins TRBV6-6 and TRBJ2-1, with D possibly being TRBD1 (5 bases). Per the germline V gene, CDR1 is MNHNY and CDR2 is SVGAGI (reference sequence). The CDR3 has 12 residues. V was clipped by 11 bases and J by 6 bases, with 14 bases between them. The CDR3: CASRVLGNEQFF. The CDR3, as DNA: TGTGCCTCCAGGGTTCTGGGCAATGAGCAGTTCTTC.

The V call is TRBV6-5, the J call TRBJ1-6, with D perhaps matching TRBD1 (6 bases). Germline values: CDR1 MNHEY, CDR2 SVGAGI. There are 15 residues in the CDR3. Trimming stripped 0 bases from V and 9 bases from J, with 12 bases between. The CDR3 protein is CASSYSGEGGSPLHF. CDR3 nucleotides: TGTGCCAGCAGTTACTCGGGGGAGGGGGGTTCACCCCTCCACTTT.

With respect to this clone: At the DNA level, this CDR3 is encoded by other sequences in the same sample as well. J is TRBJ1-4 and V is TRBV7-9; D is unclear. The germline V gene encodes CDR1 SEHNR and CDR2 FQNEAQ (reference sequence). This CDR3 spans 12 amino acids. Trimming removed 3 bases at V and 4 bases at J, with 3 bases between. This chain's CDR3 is CASSFGNEKLFF. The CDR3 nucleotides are TGTGCCAGCAGCTTCGGTAATGAAAAACTGTTTTTT.

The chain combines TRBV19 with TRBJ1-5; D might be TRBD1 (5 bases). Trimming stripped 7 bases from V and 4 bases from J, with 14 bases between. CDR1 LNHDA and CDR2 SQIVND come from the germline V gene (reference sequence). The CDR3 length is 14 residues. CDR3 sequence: CASIALGQNQPQHF. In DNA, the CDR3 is TGTGCCAGTATCGCTCTGGGGCAGAATCAGCCCCAGCATTTT.

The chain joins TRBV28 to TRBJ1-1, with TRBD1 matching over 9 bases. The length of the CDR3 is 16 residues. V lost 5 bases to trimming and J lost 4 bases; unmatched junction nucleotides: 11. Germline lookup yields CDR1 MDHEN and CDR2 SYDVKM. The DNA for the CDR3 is TGTGCCAGCAGTCCCCCCCGGACAGGGGTTATCACTGAAGCTTTCTTT. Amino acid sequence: CASSPPRTGVITEAFF.

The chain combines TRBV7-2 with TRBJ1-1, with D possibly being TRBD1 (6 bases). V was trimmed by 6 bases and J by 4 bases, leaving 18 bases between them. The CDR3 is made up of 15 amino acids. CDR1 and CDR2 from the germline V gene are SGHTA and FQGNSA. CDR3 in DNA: TGTGCCAGCAGTCCAGCTATACAGGGCGGCACTGAAGCTTTCTTT. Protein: CASSPAIQGGTEAFF.